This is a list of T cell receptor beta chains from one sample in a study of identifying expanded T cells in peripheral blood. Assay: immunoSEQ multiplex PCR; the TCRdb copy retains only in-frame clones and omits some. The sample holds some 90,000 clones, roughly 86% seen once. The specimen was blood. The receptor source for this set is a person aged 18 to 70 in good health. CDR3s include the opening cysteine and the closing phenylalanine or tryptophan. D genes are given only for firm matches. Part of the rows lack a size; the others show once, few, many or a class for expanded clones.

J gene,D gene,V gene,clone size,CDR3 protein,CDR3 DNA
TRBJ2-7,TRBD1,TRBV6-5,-,CASSYGQGQYF,TGTGCCAGCAGCTATGGACAGGGCCAGTACTTC
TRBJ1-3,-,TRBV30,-,CAWSPTVRRNTIYF,TGTGCCTGGAGTCCGACAGTCAGAAGAAACACCATATATTTT
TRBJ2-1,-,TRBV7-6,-,CASSFAGSYNEQFF,TGTGCCAGCAGCTTCGCAGGGTCCTACAATGAGCAGTTCTTC
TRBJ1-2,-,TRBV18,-,CASSPQVRSKTDSEGYTF,TGTGCCAGCTCACCACAGGTCCGCTCGAAGACCGATTCTGAGGGCTACACCTTC
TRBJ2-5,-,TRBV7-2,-,CASSSPGYQETQYF,TGTGCCAGCAGCTCCCCAGGGTACCAAGAGACCCAGTACTTC
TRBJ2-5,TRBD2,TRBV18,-,CASSPLGTRKYQETQYF,TGTGCCAGCTCACCACTAGGGACTAGAAAGTACCAAGAGACCCAGTACTTC
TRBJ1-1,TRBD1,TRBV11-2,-,CASSPRARDRLNTEAFF,TGTGCCAGCAGCCCTAGGGCACGGGACAGGCTGAACACTGAAGCTTTCTTT
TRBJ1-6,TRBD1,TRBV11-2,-,CASSRDRGSPLHF,TGTGCCAGCAGCCGGGACAGGGGTTCACCCCTCCACTTT
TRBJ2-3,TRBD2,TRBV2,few,CASSASKRGGRRDTQYF,TGTGCCAGCAGTGCGAGCAAGCGGGGGGGCCGAAGAGATACGCAGTATTTT
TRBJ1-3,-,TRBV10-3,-,CATNHRLQRNTIYF,TGTGCCACGAATCATAGACTCCAAAGAAACACCATATATTTT
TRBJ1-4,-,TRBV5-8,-,CASSFEVNEKLFF,TGTGCCAGCAGCTTTGAGGTCAATGAAAAACTGTTTTTT
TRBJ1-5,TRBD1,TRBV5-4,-,CASSIQGANQPQHF,TGTGCCAGCAGCATCCAGGGGGCTAATCAGCCCCAGCATTTT
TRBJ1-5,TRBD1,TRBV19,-,CASSKGTVSEQPQHF,TGTGCCAGTAGCAAGGGGACAGTTTCGGAACAGCCCCAGCATTTT
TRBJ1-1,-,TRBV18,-,CASSPYSGQRMNTEAFF,TGTGCCAGCTCACCCTATAGCGGGCAGCGCATGAACACTGAAGCTTTCTTT
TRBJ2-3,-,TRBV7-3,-,CASSRTSTDTQYF,TGTGCCAGCAGCCGGACTAGCACAGATACGCAGTATTTT
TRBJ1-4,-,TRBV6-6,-,CASSHNSNEKLFF,TGTGCCAGCTCGCACAACTCTAATGAAAAACTGTTTTTT
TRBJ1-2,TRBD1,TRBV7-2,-,CASSTGQGHYGYTF,TGTGCCAGCAGCACCGGACAGGGCCACTATGGCTACACCTTC
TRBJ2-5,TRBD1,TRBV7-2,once,CASSSDRGSQYF,TGTGCCAGCAGCTCGGACAGGGGGTCCCAGTACTTC
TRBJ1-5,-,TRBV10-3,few,CAATGLLEEPQHF,TGTGCCGCCACCGGGCTTTTGGAGGAGCCCCAGCATTTT
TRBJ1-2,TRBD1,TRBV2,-,CASSRDRDYGYTF,TGTGCCAGCAGTAGGGACAGGGACTATGGCTACACCTTC
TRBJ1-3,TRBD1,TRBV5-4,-,CASSPETGSINTIYF,TGTGCCAGCAGCCCGGAGACAGGGAGCATCAACACCATATATTTT
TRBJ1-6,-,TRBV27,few,CASSLVRGYDSPLHF,TGTGCCAGCAGTTTGGTACGGGGATACGATTCACCCCTCCACTTT
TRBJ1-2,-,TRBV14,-,CASSQDFGGVYGYTF,TGTGCCAGCAGCCAAGACTTCGGAGGGGTCTATGGCTACACCTTC
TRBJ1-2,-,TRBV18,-,CASSPGLSSDQGNGYTF,TGTGCCAGCTCACCAGGGTTATCCTCCGATCAGGGAAATGGCTACACCTTC
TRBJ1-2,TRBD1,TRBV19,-,CASSPVTGYGYTF,TGTGCCAGTAGTCCTGTGACAGGGTATGGCTACACCTTC
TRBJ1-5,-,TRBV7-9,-,CASSSGGGQPQHF,TGTGCCAGCAGCTCCGGTGGAGGGCAGCCCCAGCATTTT
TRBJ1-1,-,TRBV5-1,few,CASSKQGGNTEAFF,TGCGCCAGCAGCAAACAGGGAGGAAACACTGAAGCTTTCTTT
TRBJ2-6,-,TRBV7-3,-,CASSSKGHSPGANVLTF,TGTGCCAGCAGCTCCAAGGGCCACTCCCCTGGGGCCAACGTCCTGACTTTC
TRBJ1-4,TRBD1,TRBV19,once,CASSRDRGFEKLFF,TGTGCCAGTTCCCGGGACAGGGGATTTGAAAAACTGTTTTTT
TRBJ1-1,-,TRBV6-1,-,CASCFRGNTEAFF,TGTGCCAGTTGCTTTCGGGGGAACACTGAAGCTTTCTTT
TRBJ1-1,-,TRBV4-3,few,CASSQDRTLISEAFF,TGCGCCAGCAGCCAAGACAGGACACTTATAAGTGAAGCTTTCTTT
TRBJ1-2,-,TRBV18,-,CASSPPGGSYGYTF,TGTGCCAGCTCACCACCGGGGGGGAGTTATGGCTACACCTTC
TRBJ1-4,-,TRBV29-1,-,CSVRDSWGEKLFF,TGCAGCGTTAGGGATTCGTGGGGTGAAAAACTGTTTTTT
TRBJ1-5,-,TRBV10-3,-,CAISREGGWDSNQPQHF,TGTGCCATCAGCCGAGAGGGGGGGTGGGATAGCAATCAGCCCCAGCATTTT
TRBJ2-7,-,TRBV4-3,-,CASSQDYRTDYTYEQYF,TGCGCCAGCAGCCAAGATTATAGGACAGATTATACCTACGAGCAGTACTTC
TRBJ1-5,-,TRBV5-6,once,CASSLGTAHVLQHF,TGTGCCAGCAGCTTGGGGACAGCTCATGTACTCCAGCATTTT
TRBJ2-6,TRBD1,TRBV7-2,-,CASSGTGFNSGANVLTF,TGTGCCAGCAGTGGGACAGGGTTTAACTCTGGGGCCAACGTCCTGACTTTC
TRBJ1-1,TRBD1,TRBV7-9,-,CASSQDRGVNTEAFF,TGTGCCAGCAGCCAAGACAGGGGTGTGAACACTGAAGCTTTCTTT
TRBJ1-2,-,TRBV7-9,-,CASTGTASNYGYTF,TGTGCCAGCACTGGGACGGCTTCTAACTATGGCTACACCTTC
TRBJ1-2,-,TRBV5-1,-,CASSPTDDYGYTF,TGCGCCAGCAGCCCTACGGATGACTATGGCTACACCTTC
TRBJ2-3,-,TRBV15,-,CATSRETAFNPDTQYF,TGTGCCACCAGCAGAGAGACAGCCTTCAACCCCGATACGCAGTATTTT
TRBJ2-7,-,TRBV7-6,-,CASSLEQLYEQYF,TGTGCCAGCAGCTTAGAACAGTTGTACGAGCAGTACTTC
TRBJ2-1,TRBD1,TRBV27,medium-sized,CASSPKQGAAYNEQFF,TGTGCCAGCAGTCCAAAACAGGGGGCTGCCTACAATGAGCAGTTCTTC
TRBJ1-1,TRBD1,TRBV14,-,CASSSRLGGAFF,TGTGCCAGCAGCTCGCGCCTAGGGGGCGCTTTCTTT
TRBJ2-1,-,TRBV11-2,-,CASSPYNEQFF,TGTGCCAGCAGCCCGTACAATGAGCAGTTCTTC
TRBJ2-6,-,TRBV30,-,CAWSQGGSGANVLTF,TGTGCCTGGAGTCAAGGGGGCTCTGGGGCCAACGTCCTGACTTTC
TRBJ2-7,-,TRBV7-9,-,CASRVGGYYEQYF,TGTGCCAGCAGGGTCGGAGGGTACTACGAGCAGTACTTC
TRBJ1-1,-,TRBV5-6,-,CASSLGEWWGLTEAFF,TGTGCCAGCAGCTTGGGGGAATGGTGGGGGCTCACTGAAGCTTTCTTT
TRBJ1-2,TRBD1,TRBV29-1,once,CSVDGTVPGGGYTF,TGCAGCGTTGACGGGACAGTCCCCGGAGGAGGCTACACCTTC
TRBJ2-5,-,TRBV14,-,CASSQEGVLAGETQYF,TGTGCCAGCAGCCAAGAGGGAGTCTTGGCAGGGGAGACCCAGTACTTC
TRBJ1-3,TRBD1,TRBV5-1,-,CASSLQGAQGNTIYF,TGCGCCAGCAGCTTGCAGGGGGCGCAGGGAAACACCATATATTTT
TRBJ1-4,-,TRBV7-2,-,CASSFQAPGTNEKLFF,TGTGCCAGCAGCTTTCAAGCCCCAGGAACTAATGAAAAACTGTTTTTT
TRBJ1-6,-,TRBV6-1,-,CASRRGNSPLHF,TGTGCCAGCAGGAGGGGGAATTCACCCCTCCACTTT
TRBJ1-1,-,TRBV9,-,CASSVRPGVNTEAFF,TGTGCCAGCAGCGTCCGACCGGGGGTAAACACTGAAGCTTTCTTT
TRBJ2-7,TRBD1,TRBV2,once,CASSKMTGAGYEQYF,TGTGCCAGCAGTAAGATGACAGGGGCCGGCTACGAGCAGTACTTC